In its sample, the clone carrying this T cell receptor beta chain was seen once. This entry is derived from a study of blood T cell repertoires in COVID-19. In the study overall: Sites in the United States, Italy and Spain provided acute and convalescent COVID-19 samples. The analysed material was cDNA or gDNA that came from T cells, B-cell-depleted T cells, or PBMCs.

CDR1 and CDR2 from the germline V gene are LGHDT and YNNKEL (reference sequence). This CDR3 has 14 amino acids. V lost 6 bases and J 1 base, leaving 10 bases between the germline ends. Per the study methods: Amplification of reference gene primers was used by the study to estimate nucleated cell counts. Data came from immunoSEQ multiplex PCR; TCRdb stores just in-frame clones and leaves some out. V, J and clone size reflect that table, while D and trimming were determined from the DNA. The sample holds about 54,000 clones; approximately 90% are singletons and the top ten take about 7.7%. The sequence derives from a middle-aged woman with active COVID-19. Source material: peripheral blood. This rearrangement joins TRBV3-1 (or the pseudogene TRBV3-2) to TRBJ1-3; a possible D gene is TRBD1 (6 bases). DNA of the CDR3: TGTGCCAGCAGACAGGGATATTCTGGAAACACCATATATTTT. Translated, it gives CASRQGYSGNTIYF.